This is a list of T cell receptor beta chains from one sample in a study of shared clonotypes between healthy human individuals. Clones were sequenced by immunoSEQ multiplex PCR, and TCRdb holds only the in-frame ones, with some missing. The repertoire holds about 2.4 million clones, with 93% as singletons. The sample comprised naive CD4+ T cells from PBMCs. These receptors came from a man between 18 and 35 years old in good health. Some clones in this sample may be carry-over from other donors' samples. Both conserved end residues are part of each CDR3. The D gene is left open where the match is weak. Rows may omit the clone size; those that give it use once, few, many or a size class.

TRBJ2-7 | TRBV9 | TRBD2 | - | CASSVGGLAGVYEQYF | TGTGCCAGCAGCGTCGGAGGGCTAGCGGGTGTGTACGAGCAGTACTTC
TRBJ2-3 | TRBV19 | TRBD2 | - | CASSITSGSGDTQYF | TGTGCCAGTAGTATAACTAGCGGGAGCGGTGATACGCAGTATTTT
TRBJ2-3 | TRBV5-1 | TRBD1 | - | CASSLTGQSTDTQYF | TGCGCCAGCTCTTTGACAGGGCAGAGCACAGATACGCAGTATTTT
TRBJ1-5 | TRBV28 | - | - | CASSRGGGNQPQHF | TGTGCCAGCAGTCGGGGTGGAGGAAATCAGCCCCAGCATTTT
TRBJ1-1 | TRBV5-1 | - | once | CASSLGDNMNTEAFF | TGCGCCAGCAGCTTGGGGGATAATATGAACACTGAAGCTTTCTTT
TRBJ2-6 | TRBV7-2 | - | - | CASSLEGTSGANVLTF | TGTGCCAGCAGCTTAGAAGGGACCTCTGGGGCCAACGTCCTGACTTTC
TRBJ1-5 | TRBV25-1 | - | - | CASSQPGLGQPQHF | TGTGCCAGCAGCCAGCCCGGCTTGGGTCAGCCCCAGCATTTT
TRBJ2-1 | TRBV7-6 | TRBD2 | - | CASSLSKRDYLYNEQFF | TGTGCCAGCAGCTTATCCAAGCGGGATTACCTTTACAATGAGCAGTTCTTC
TRBJ2-7 | TRBV19 | - | - | CASSLETGVFYEQYF | TGTGCCAGTAGCCTCGAGACAGGTGTGTTCTACGAGCAGTACTTC
TRBJ2-6 | TRBV28 | TRBD1 | - | CASDHYPGTGESGANVLTF | TGTGCCAGCGACCACTACCCCGGGACAGGGGAATCTGGGGCCAACGTCCTGACTTTC
TRBJ2-5 | TRBV7-2 | TRBD2 | - | CASSLVRAGALETQYF | TGTGCCAGCAGCTTAGTACGCGCGGGAGCACTGGAGACCCAGTACTTC
TRBJ2-1 | TRBV7-2 | TRBD2 | - | CASSTQAGGPYNEQFF | TGTGCCAGCAGCACACAAGCGGGAGGTCCCTACAATGAGCAGTTCTTC
TRBJ2-1 | TRBV5-1 | TRBD2 | - | CASSLGLAGYNEQFF | TGCGCCAGCAGCTTAGGACTAGCGGGATACAATGAGCAGTTCTTC
TRBJ1-3 | TRBV9 | - | - | CASSVALAGNTIYF | TGTGCCAGCAGCGTAGCCTTGGCTGGAAACACCATATATTTT
TRBJ2-7 | TRBV7-8 | TRBD2 | - | CASSFFGLAGVRLLYEQYF | TGTGCCAGCAGCTTTTTCGGGCTAGCGGGAGTTCGGCTCTTGTACGAGCAGTACTTC
TRBJ2-7 | TRBV28 | - | - | CASSPQRYEQYF | TGTGCCAGCAGCCCCCAAAGGTACGAGCAGTACTTC
TRBJ1-5 | TRBV7-2 | - | - | CASSFTISGARQPQHF | TGTGCCAGCAGCTTCACAATTTCGGGGGCGAGGCAGCCCCAGCATTTT
TRBJ2-7 | TRBV28 | - | - | CASGGRGAAYEQYF | TGTGCCAGCGGGGGACGGGGGGCGGCCTACGAGCAGTACTTC
TRBJ2-7 | TRBV11-1 | TRBD2 | - | CASSRGRVSSYEQYF | TGTGCCAGCAGCCGTGGGAGGGTTTCCTCCTACGAGCAGTACTTC
TRBJ2-7 | TRBV6-5 | - | - | CASSYSRGQVEQYF | TGTGCCAGCAGTTACTCACGGGGCCAGGTCGAGCAGTACTTC
TRBJ1-1 | TRBV5-6 | - | - | CASSRRGTRTEAFF | TGTGCCAGCAGCCGGAGGGGGACGCGGACTGAAGCTTTCTTT
TRBJ2-1 | TRBV9 | - | - | CASGTRAYNEQFF | TGTGCCAGCGGGACACGCGCCTACAATGAGCAGTTCTTC
TRBJ2-1 | TRBV6-5 | - | - | CASSYTGRQFF | TGTGCCAGCAGTTACACCGGACGACAGTTCTTC
TRBJ1-5 | TRBV6-6 | - | once | CASSFSGMNQPQHF | TGTGCCAGCAGTTTCTCAGGGATGAATCAGCCCCAGCATTTT
TRBJ2-1 | TRBV19 | TRBD2 | - | CASGSSGRVIYNEQFF | TGTGCCAGTGGAAGTAGCGGGAGGGTAATTTACAATGAGCAGTTCTTC
TRBJ1-2 | TRBV5-5 | - | - | CASSPKGERGGYTF | TGTGCCAGCAGCCCCAAGGGGGAACGGGGTGGCTACACCTTC
TRBJ1-3 | TRBV11-2 | - | - | CASLRLGNTIYF | TGTGCCAGCCTCCGCTTGGGAAACACCATATATTTT
TRBJ2-3 | TRBV11-2 | TRBD2 | - | CASSSLAGGRTDTQYF | TGTGCCAGCAGCTCGCTAGCGGGAGGACGCACAGATACGCAGTATTTT
TRBJ2-1 | TRBV12-5 | - | - | CASDFRQGPFF | TGTGCTAGTGACTTTCGCCAGGGTCCCTTCTTC